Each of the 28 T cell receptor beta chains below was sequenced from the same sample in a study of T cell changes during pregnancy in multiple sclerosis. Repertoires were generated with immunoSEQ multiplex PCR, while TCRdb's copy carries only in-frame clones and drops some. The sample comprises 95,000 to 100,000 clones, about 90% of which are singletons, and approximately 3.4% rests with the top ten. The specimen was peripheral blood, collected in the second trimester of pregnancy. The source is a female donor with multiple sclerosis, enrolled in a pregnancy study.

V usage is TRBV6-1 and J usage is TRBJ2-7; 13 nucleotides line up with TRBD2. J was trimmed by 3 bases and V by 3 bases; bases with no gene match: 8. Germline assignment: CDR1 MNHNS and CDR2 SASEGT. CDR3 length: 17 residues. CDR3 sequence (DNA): TGTGCCAGCAGTGACCGGCTAGGGACTAGCGGGGACTACGAGCAGTACTTC. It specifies CASSDRLGTSGDYEQYF.

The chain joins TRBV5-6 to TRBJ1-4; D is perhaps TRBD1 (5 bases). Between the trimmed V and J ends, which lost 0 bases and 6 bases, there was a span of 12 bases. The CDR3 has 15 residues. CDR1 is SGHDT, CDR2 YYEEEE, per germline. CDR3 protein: CASSLDFTGDEKLFF. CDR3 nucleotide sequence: TGTGCCAGCAGCTTGGATTTTACAGGAGATGAAAAACTGTTTTTT.

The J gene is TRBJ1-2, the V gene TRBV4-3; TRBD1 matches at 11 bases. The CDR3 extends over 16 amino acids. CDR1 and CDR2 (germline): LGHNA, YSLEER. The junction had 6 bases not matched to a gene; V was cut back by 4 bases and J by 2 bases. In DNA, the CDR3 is TGCGCCAGCAGCCGACAGGGGACAGGGGGAAACTATGGCTACACCTTC. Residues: CASSRQGTGGNYGYTF.

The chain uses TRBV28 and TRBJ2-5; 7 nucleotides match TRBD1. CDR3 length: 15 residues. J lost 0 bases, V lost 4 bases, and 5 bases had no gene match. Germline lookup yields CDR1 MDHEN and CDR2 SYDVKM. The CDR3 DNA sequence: TGTGCCAGCAGTTCCCTCGGACAGGACCAAGAGACCCAGTACTTC. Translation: CASSSLGQDQETQYF. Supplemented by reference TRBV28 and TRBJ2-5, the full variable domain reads DVKVTQSSRYLVKRTGEKVFLECVQDMDHENMFWYRQDPGLGLRLIYFSYDVKMKEKGDIPEGYSVSREKKERFSLILESASTNQTSMYLCASSSLGQDQETQYFGPGTRLLVL.

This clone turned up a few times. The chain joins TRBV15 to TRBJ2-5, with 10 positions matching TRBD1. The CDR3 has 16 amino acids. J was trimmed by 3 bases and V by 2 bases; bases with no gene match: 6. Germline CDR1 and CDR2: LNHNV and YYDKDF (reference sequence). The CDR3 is CATSRSTGTGEETQYF. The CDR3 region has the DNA TGTGCCACCAGCAGATCCACCGGGACAGGGGAAGAGACCCAGTACTTC.

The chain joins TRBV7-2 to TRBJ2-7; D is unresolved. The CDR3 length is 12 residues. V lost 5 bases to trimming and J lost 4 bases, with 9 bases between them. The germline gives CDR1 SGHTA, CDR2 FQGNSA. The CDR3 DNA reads TGTGCCAGCAGCCTAACGCCGTACGAGCAGTACTTC. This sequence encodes CASSLTPYEQYF.

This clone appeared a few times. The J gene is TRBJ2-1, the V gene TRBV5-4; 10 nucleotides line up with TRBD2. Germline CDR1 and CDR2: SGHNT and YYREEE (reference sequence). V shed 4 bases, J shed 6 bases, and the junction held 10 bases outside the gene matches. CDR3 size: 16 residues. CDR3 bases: TGTGCCAGCAGCCTCGGAGCTAGCGGGAGCCGCAATGAGCAGTTCTTC. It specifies CASSLGASGSRNEQFF.

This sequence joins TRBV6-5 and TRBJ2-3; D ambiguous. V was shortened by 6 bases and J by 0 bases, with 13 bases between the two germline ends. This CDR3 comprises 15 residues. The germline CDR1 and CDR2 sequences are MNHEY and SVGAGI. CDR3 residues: CASSYTLISTDTQYF. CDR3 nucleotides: TGTGCCAGCAGCTATACCCTCATTAGCACAGATACGCAGTATTTT.

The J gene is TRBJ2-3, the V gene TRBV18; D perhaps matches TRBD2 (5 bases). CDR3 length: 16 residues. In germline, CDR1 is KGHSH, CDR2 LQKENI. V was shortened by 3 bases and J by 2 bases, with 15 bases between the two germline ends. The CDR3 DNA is TGTGCCAGCTCACCTTTAGGAAGCGGATACACAGATACGCAGTATTTT. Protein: CASSPLGSGYTDTQYF.

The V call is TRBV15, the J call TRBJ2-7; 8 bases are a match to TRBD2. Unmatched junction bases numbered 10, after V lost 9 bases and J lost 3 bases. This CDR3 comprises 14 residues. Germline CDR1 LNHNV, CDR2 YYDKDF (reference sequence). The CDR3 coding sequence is TGTGCCACGCTACCGGGACTAGTTGTCTACGAGCAGTACTTC. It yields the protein CATLPGLVVYEQYF. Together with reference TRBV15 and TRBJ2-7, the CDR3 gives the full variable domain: DAMVIQNPRYQVTQFGKPVTLSCSQTLNHNVMYWYQQKSSQAPKLLFHYYDKDFNNEADTPDNFQSRRPNTSFCFLDIRSPGLGDTAMYLCATLPGLVVYEQYFGPGTRLTVT.

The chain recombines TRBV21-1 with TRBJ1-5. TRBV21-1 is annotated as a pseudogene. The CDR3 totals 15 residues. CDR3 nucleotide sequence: TGTGCCAGCAGCAAAGATGAGCTCAGCAATCAGCCCCAGCATTTT. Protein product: CASSKDELSNQPQHF.

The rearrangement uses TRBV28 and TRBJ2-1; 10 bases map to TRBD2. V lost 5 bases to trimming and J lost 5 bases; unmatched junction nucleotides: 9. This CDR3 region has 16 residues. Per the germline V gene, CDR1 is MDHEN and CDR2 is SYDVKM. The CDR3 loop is CASSPIGLAENNEQFF. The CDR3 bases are TGTGCCAGCAGTCCTATAGGACTAGCGGAGAACAATGAGCAGTTCTTC.

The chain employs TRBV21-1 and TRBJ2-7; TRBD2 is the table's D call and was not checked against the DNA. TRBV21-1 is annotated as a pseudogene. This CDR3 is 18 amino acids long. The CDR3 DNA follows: TGTGCCAGCAGCAGAAAAGGGGGACTAGCGGGAGCGCCCTACGAGCAGTACTTC. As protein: CASSRKGGLAGAPYEQYF.

DNA of the CDR3: TGTGCCAGCCAGAGACAGGGTACAGATACGCAGTATTTT. Its protein product is CASQRQGTDTQYF. The V call is TRBV19, the J call TRBJ2-3, with 7 bases identical to TRBD1. Germline CDR1 LNHDA, CDR2 SQIVND (reference sequence). This CDR3 contains 13 residues. Trimming at V came to 9 bases and at J to 3 bases, leaving 6 bases not matched to a gene.

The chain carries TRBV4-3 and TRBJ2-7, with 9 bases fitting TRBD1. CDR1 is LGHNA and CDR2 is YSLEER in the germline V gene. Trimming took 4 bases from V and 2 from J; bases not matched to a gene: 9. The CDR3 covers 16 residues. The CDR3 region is CASSLLSGTGTYEQYF. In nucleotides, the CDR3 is TGCGCCAGCAGCCTACTTTCGGGGACAGGGACCTACGAGCAGTACTTC.

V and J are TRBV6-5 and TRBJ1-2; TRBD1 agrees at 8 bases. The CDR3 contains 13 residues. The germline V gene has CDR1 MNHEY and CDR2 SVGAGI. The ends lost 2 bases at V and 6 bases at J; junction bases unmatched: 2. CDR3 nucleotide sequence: TGTGCCAGCAGTTACGAGGGACAGGATGGCTACACCTTC. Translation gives CASSYEGQDGYTF.

CDR3 loop: CASRFGGGTEAFF. The CDR3 region has the DNA TGTGCCAGCAGATTTGGGGGAGGGACTGAAGCTTTCTTT. The gene calls are TRBV6-5 and TRBJ1-1, with D possibly matching TRBD1 (5 bases). Trimming cost V 6 bases and J 5 bases, with 13 bases left between them. Germline-derived CDR1 and CDR2 are MNHEY and SVGAGI. The length of the CDR3 is 13 residues.

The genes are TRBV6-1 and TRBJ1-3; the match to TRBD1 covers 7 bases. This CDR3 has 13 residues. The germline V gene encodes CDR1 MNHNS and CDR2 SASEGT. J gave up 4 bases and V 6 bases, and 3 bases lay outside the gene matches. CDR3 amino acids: CASRPGQGNTIYF. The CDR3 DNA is TGTGCCAGCAGGCCGGGACAGGGAAACACCATATATTTT.

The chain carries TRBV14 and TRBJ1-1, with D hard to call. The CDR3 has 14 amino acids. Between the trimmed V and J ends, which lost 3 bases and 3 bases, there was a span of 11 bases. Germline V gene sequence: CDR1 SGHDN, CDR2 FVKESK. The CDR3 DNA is TGTGCCAGCAGCCATTGGGCTTGGGACACTGAAGCTTTCTTT. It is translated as CASSHWAWDTEAFF.

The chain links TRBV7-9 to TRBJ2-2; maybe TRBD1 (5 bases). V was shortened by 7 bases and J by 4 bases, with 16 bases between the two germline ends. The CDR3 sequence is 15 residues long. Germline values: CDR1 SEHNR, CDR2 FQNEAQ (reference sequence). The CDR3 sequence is CASNPIDSFTGELFF. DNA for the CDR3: TGTGCCAGCAACCCGATTGACAGTTTCACCGGGGAGCTGTTTTTT. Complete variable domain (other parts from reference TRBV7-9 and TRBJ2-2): DTGVSQNPRHKITKRGQNVTFRCDPISEHNRLYWYRQTLGQGPEFLTYFQNEAQLEKSRLLSDRFSAERPKGSFSTLEIQRTEQGDSAMYLCASNPIDSFTGELFFGEGSRLTVL.

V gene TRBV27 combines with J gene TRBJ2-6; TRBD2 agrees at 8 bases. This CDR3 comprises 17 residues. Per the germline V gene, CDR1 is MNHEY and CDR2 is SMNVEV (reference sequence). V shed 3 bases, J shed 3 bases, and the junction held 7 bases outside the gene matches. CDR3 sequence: CASSFGREGLGANVLTF. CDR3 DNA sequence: TGTGCCAGCAGTTTCGGTCGGGAGGGCCTTGGGGCCAACGTCCTGACTTTC.

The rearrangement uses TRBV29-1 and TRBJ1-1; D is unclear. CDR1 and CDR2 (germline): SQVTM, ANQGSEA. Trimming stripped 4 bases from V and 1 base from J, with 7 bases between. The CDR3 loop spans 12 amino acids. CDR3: CSVVRGNTEAFF. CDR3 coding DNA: TGCAGCGTTGTCCGCGGGAACACTGAAGCTTTCTTT.

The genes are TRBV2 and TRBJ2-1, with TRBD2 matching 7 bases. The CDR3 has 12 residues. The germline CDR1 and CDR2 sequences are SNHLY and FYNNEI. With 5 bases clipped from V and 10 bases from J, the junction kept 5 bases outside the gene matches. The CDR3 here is CASSIAGGEQFF. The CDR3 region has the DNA TGTGCCAGCAGTATAGCGGGTGGGGAGCAGTTCTTC.

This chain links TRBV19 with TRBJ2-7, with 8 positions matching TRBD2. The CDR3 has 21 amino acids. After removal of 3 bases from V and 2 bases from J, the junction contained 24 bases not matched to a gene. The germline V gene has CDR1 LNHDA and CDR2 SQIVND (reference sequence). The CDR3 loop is CASSIRPTGTYPGLVTYEQYF. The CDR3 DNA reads TGTGCCAGTAGTATCAGACCCACAGGGACTTACCCGGGACTAGTCACCTACGAGCAGTACTTC.

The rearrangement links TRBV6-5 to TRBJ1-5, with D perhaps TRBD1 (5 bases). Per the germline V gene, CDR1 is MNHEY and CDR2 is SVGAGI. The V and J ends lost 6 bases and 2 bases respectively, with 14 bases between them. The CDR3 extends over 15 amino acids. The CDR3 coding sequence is TGTGCCAGCAGAATCACAGGCTCGGGCAATCAGCCCCAGCATTTT. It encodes CASRITGSGNQPQHF.

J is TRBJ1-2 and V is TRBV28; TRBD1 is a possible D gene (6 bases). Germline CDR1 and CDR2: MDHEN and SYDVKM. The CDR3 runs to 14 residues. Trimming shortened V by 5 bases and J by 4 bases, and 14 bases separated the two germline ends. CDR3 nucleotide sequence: TGTGCCAGCAGTGGATCAGGGGTCGCCTATGGCTACACCTTC. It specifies CASSGSGVAYGYTF.

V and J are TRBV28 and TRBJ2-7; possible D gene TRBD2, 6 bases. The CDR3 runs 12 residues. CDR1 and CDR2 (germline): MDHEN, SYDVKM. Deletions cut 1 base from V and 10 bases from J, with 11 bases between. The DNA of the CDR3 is TGTGCCAGCAGTTTATCAACCGGGACTCAGTACTTC. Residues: CASSLSTGTQYF.

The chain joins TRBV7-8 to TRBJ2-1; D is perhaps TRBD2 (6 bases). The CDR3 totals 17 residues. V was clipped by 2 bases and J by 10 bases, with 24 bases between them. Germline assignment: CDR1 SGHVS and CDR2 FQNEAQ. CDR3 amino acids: CASSLLRGGSVRYEQFF. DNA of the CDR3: TGTGCCAGCAGCTTACTGCGGGGCGGTTCAGTTAGGTACGAGCAGTTCTTC.